A single sample is the source of the 17 T cell receptor beta chains below, sequenced in a study of blood T cell repertoires in COVID-19. Some clones are missing from TCRdb's copy, which holds only in-frame ones; the method was immunoSEQ multiplex PCR. This sample carries 180,000 or so clones, about 85% of them seen once, and the ten largest clones take 9.8%. Sequencing was performed on peripheral blood. The receptor source for this set is a woman older than 75 with acute or convalescent COVID-19.

This sequence joins TRBV7-9 and TRBJ1-1, with 7 positions matching TRBD1. J was trimmed by 4 bases and V by 5 bases; bases with no gene match: 7. This CDR3 comprises 14 residues. Germline V gives CDR1 SEHNR, CDR2 FQNEAQ (reference sequence). CDR3 amino acids: CASSLQGVSTEAFF. CDR3 DNA: TGTGCCAGCAGCCTCCAGGGGGTCAGCACTGAAGCTTTCTTT. The entire variable domain, with the rest obtained from reference TRBV7-9 and TRBJ1-1, is as follows: DTGVSQNPRHKITKRGQNVTFRCDPISEHNRLYWYRQTLGQGPEFLTYFQNEAQLEKSRLLSDRFSAERPKGSFSTLEIQRTEQGDSAMYLCASSLQGVSTEAFFGQGTRLTVV.

The rearrangement joins TRBV6-5 to TRBJ2-1, with 11 positions matching TRBD2. Germline-derived CDR1 and CDR2 are MNHEY and SVGAGI. The V gene end was trimmed by 0 bases and the J gene end by 10 bases; junction bases not matched to a gene: 5. This CDR3 is built from 15 residues. CDR3 in amino acids: CASSYSSGRASEQFF. In DNA form, the CDR3 reads TGTGCCAGCAGTTACTCTAGCGGGAGGGCCAGCGAGCAGTTCTTC.

The chain combines TRBV6-5 with TRBJ1-3; D is perhaps TRBD1 (5 bases). The CDR3 spans 14 residues. Germline CDR1 reads MNHEY; CDR2 reads SVGAGI. V was cut by 4 bases and J by 1 base, with 8 bases left in between. CDR3 loop: CASSWRGSGNTIYF. CDR3 bases: TGTGCCAGCAGTTGGAGGGGTTCTGGAAACACCATATATTTT.

The chain combines TRBV14 with TRBJ2-1; 13 positions match TRBD2. With V trimmed by 5 bases and J by 6 bases, 4 bases remained unmatched. Germline V gives CDR1 SGHDN, CDR2 FVKESK. This CDR3 has 15 residues. The CDR3 coding sequence is TGTGCCAGCAGCATACTAGCGGGGGGGCCCAATGAGCAGTTCTTC. Amino acids: CASSILAGGPNEQFF. The variable domain in full, completed from reference TRBV14 and TRBJ2-1, reads EAGVTQFPSHSVIEKGQTVTLRCDPISGHDNLYWYRRVMGKEIKFLLHFVKESKQDESGMPNNRFLAERTGGTYSTLKVQPAELEDSGVYFCASSILAGGPNEQFFGPGTRLTVL.

The chain links TRBV3-1 (or the pseudogene TRBV3-2) to TRBJ1-5; the D gene is possibly TRBD1 (5 bases). The germline V gene has CDR1 LGHDT and CDR2 YNNKEL (reference sequence). This CDR3 is built from 13 residues. Trimming took 4 bases from V and 4 from J, leaving 8 bases between them. The CDR3 DNA reads as TGTGCCAGCAGCCTGGACAAGAATCAGCCCCAGCATTTT. Its translation is CASSLDKNQPQHF.

J is TRBJ1-2 and V is TRBV20-1; TRBD1 might be the D (5 bases). This CDR3 has 11 amino acids. V was pared by 6 bases and J by 7 bases, with 12 bases between. CDR1 is DFQATT, CDR2 SNEGSKA, per germline (reference sequence). The DNA for the CDR3 is TGCAGTGCCATGACAGTGGGTGGCTACACCTTC. It specifies CSAMTVGGYTF.

DNA of the CDR3: TGTGCCAGTAGTACAGACCTTTCCCATCAGCCCCAGCATTTT. Protein product: CASSTDLSHQPQHF. The rearrangement joins TRBV19 to TRBJ1-5, with no clear D. Germline CDR1 and CDR2: LNHDA and SQIVND (reference sequence). V was pared by 4 bases and J by 5 bases, with 12 bases between. This CDR3 is 14 amino acids long.

This clone has only one observation. The chain combines TRBV5-1 with TRBJ1-1; D is unclear. The V end lost 0 bases, the J end lost 2 bases, and 5 bases lay between the germline ends. CDR3 length equals 13 residues. From germline, CDR1 is SGHRS and CDR2 YFSETQ. CDR3 DNA sequence: TGCGCCAGCAGCTTGGGAACAAACACTGAAGCTTTCTTT. Translated: CASSLGTNTEAFF.

This clone has just a few counts. The chain employs TRBV5-1 and TRBJ1-3; 9 positions match TRBD1. The junction had 20 bases not matched to a gene; V was cut back by 4 bases and J by 6 bases. Germline CDR1 SGHRS, CDR2 YFSETQ. The CDR3 totals 19 residues. CDR3: CASSPGGTGTVFGENTIYF. CDR3 sequence (DNA): TGCGCCAGCAGCCCGGGCGGGACAGGGACGGTTTTTGGCGAAAACACCATATATTTT.

The V call is TRBV5-1, the J call TRBJ1-2; perhaps TRBD1 as D (6 bases). The CDR3 loop spans 16 amino acids. Germline V gives CDR1 SGHRS, CDR2 YFSETQ. The germline V and J ends were trimmed by 0 bases and 3 bases, with 15 bases remaining between them. The CDR3, as DNA: TGCGCCAGCAGCTTGGGGGACACATTCCCCTACTATGGCTACACCTTC. This translates into CASSLGDTFPYYGYTF.

The chain couples TRBV9 to TRBJ2-1; the match to TRBD2 covers 9 bases. The germline gives CDR1 SGDLS, CDR2 YYNGEE. After removal of 4 bases from V and 8 bases from J, the junction contained 4 bases not matched to a gene. This CDR3 has 13 residues. CDR3 sequence (DNA): TGTGCCAGCAGCTCAGGCGGGAGGGATGAGCAGTTCTTC. Its protein is CASSSGGRDEQFF. Full variable domain (rest looked up from reference TRBV9 and TRBJ2-1): DSGVTQTPKHLITATGQRVTLRCSPRSGDLSVYWYQQSLDQGLQFLIQYYNGEERAKGNILERFSAQQFPDLHSELNLSSLELGDSALYFCASSSGGRDEQFFGPGTRLTVL.

The chain employs TRBV25-1 and TRBJ2-5; D is possibly TRBD1 (6 bases). Germline CDR1 MGHDK, CDR2 SYGVNS. This CDR3 contains 13 residues. The ends were cut back, 8 bases at V and 0 bases at J, with 10 bases in the middle. In nucleotides, the CDR3 is TGTGCCAGCCTCGGGGACAACCAAGAGACCCAGTACTTC. Residues: CASLGDNQETQYF. Full variable domain (missing parts from reference TRBV25-1 and TRBJ2-5): EADIYQTPRYLVIGTGKKITLECSQTMGHDKMYWYQQDPGMELHLIHYSYGVNSTEKGDLSSESTVSRIRTEHFPLTLESARPSHTSQYLCASLGDNQETQYFGPGTRLLVL.

CDR3: CASSPNSPTGLGYGYTF. The CDR3 region has the DNA TGTGCCAGCAGTCCCAACTCCCCCACAGGGCTGGGCTATGGCTACACCTTC. The chain links TRBV27 to TRBJ1-2; TRBD1 might be the D (6 bases). The CDR3 consists of 17 residues. V was clipped by 5 bases and J by 4 bases, with 23 bases between them. Germline CDR1 reads MNHEY; CDR2 reads SMNVEV (reference sequence).

The V and J genes are TRBV19 and TRBJ1-1, with D maybe TRBD1 (6 bases). Per germline, CDR1 LNHDA and CDR2 SQIVND (reference sequence). The CDR3 has 16 amino acids. V lost 5 bases and J lost 4, with 20 bases in between. CDR3 protein: CASSVRPLTGPTEAFF. In nucleotides, the CDR3 is TGTGCCAGTAGTGTTCGACCACTTACAGGGCCCACTGAAGCTTTCTTT.

A few counts support this clone. The chain joins TRBV10-3 to TRBJ1-2; TRBD1 might be the D (5 bases). Between the trimmed V and J ends, which lost 6 bases and 0 bases, there was a span of 11 bases. The CDR3 contains 14 residues. The germline V gene encodes CDR1 ENHRY and CDR2 SYGVKD. The DNA for the CDR3 is TGTGCCATCAGATTTACAGGAGCTAACTATGGCTACACCTTC. Protein: CAIRFTGANYGYTF.

The rearrangement joins TRBV6-5 to TRBJ2-7, with D possibly being TRBD1 (6 bases). V was cut by 7 bases and J by 2 bases, with 15 bases left in between. The CDR3 runs to 14 residues. Per the germline V gene, CDR1 is MNHEY and CDR2 is SVGAGI. The CDR3 spells CASTTDRFPYEQYF. In nucleotides, the CDR3 is TGTGCCAGCACCACGGACAGATTCCCCTACGAGCAGTACTTC.

The rearrangement uses TRBV5-4 and TRBJ1-4, with 10 bases that match TRBD1. V was pared by 4 bases and J by 3 bases, with 6 bases of the junction left unmatched. CDR3 length: 16 amino acids. CDR1 is SGHNT, CDR2 YYREEE, per germline (reference sequence). The CDR3 spells CASSPQTGGPNEKLFF. The CDR3 nucleotides read TGTGCCAGCAGCCCACAGACAGGGGGCCCTAATGAAAAACTGTTTTTT.